Given below is one T cell receptor beta chain in context. Its antigen is undetermined. This is likely a read error, given that the CDR3 carries no conserved phenylalanine or tryptophan at its end. The V and J ends lost 6 bases and 1 base, in that order; junction bases with no gene match: 6. The CDR3 totals 16 residues. CDR1 and CDR2 from the germline V gene are DFQATT and SNEGSKA (reference sequence). The data originate from a study of tumor-infiltrating lymphocytes in glioblastoma multiforme. Study-level results: The TCR and somatic mutation analysis included just one glioblastoma patient. Clone frequencies may be distorted by unequal TCR transcripts per cell.

Multiple V-beta primers and a C-beta primer amplified TCRB from RNA. Unique molecular identifiers were not described for the libraries. MiXCR was run by TCRdb on the multiplex PCR reads, yielding one entry per CDR3 protein. The profile shows under 35,000 distinct CDR3 sequences, 61% of them singletons. The source material was brain tumor tissue. The chain links TRBV20-1 to TRBJ2-1, with TRBD2 matching 13 bases. The receptor comes from a male donor with glioblastoma. The CDR3 region is CSAELGLAGSYNEQFI. The CDR3 region has the DNA TGCAGTGCCGAATTGGGACTAGCGGGATCCTACAATGAGCAGTTCATC.